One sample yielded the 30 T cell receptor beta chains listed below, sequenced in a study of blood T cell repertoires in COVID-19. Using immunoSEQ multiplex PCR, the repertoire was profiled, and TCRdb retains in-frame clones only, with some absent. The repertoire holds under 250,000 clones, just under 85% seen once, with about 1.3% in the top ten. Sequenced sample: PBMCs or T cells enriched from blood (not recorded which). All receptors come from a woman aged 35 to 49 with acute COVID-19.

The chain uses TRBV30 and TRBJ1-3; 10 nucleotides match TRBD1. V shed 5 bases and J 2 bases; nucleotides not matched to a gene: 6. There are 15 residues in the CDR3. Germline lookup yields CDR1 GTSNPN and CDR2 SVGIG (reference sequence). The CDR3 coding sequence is TGTGCCTGGGAGGATGGACAGGGGGCTGGAAACACCATATATTTT. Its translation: CAWEDGQGAGNTIYF.

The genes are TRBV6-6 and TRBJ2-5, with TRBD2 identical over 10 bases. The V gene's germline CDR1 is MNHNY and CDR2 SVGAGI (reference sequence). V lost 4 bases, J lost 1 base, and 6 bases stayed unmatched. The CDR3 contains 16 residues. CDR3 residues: CASSFPASGGQETQYF. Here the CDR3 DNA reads TGTGCCAGCAGTTTCCCGGCTAGCGGGGGCCAAGAGACCCAGTACTTC.

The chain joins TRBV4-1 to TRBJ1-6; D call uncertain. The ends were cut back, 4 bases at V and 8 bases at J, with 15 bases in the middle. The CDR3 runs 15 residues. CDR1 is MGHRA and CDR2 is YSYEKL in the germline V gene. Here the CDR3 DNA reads TGCGCCAGCAGCCCCTGGCAGGAAAAGGATTCACCCCTCCACTTT. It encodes CASSPWQEKDSPLHF.

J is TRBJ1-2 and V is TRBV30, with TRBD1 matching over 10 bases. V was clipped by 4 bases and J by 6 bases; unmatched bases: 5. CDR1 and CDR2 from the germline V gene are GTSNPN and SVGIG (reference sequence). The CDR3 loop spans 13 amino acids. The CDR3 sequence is CAWTRQGAHGYTF. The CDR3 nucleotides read TGTGCCTGGACCCGACAGGGGGCACATGGCTACACCTTC.

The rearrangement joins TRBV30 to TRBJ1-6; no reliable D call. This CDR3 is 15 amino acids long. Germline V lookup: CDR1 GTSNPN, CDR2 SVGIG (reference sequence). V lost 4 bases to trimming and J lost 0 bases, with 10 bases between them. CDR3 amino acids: CAWNPPGSYNSPLHF. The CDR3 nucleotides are TGTGCCTGGAACCCCCCCGGCTCCTATAATTCACCCCTCCACTTT.

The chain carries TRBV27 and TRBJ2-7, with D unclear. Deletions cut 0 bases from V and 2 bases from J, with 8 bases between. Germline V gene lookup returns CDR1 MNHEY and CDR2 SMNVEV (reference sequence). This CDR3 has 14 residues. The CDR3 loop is CASSLSAVAYEQYF. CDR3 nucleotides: TGTGCCAGCAGTTTATCTGCGGTAGCCTACGAGCAGTACTTC.

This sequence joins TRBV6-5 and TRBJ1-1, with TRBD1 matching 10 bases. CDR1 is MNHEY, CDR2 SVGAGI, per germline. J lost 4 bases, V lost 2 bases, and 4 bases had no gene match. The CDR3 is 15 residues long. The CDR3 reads CASSYRDRGSTEAFF. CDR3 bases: TGTGCCAGCAGTTACCGGGACAGGGGAAGCACTGAAGCTTTCTTT.

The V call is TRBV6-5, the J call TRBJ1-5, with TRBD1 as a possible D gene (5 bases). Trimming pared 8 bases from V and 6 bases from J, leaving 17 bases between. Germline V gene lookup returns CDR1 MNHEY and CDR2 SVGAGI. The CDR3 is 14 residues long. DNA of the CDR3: TGTGCCAGCGTGGCGGGGCAGGGCAGTCAGCCCCAGCATTTT. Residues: CASVAGQGSQPQHF.

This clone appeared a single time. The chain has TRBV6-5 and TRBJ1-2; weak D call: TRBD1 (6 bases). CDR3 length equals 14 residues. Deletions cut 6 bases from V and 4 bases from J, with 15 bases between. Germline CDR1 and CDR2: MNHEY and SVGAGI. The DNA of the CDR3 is TGTGCCAGCAGGATTTCGGACAGAGCCTATGGCTACACCTTC. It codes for CASRISDRAYGYTF.

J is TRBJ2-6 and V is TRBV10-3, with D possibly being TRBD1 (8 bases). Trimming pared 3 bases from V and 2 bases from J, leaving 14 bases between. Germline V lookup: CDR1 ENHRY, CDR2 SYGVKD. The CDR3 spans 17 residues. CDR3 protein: CAISEATGGAGANVLTF. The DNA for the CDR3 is TGTGCCATCAGTGAAGCAACAGGGGGGGCTGGGGCCAACGTCCTGACTTTC.

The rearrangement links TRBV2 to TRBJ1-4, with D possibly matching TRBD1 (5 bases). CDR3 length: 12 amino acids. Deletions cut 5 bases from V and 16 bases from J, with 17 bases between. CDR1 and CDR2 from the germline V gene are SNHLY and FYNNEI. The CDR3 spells CASSQGEKFPFF. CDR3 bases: TGTGCCAGCAGTCAGGGCGAAAAGTTTCCGTTTTTT.

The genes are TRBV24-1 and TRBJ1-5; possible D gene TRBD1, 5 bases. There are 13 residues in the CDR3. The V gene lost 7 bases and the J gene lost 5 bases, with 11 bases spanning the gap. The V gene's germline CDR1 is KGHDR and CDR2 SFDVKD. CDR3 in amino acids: CATSPTGYQPQHF. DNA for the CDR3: TGTGCCACCAGCCCAACAGGTTATCAGCCCCAGCATTTT.

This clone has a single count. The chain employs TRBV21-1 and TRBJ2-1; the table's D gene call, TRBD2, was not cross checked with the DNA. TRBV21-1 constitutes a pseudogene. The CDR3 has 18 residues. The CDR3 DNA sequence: TGTGCCAGCAGCAAAGCGGGACCTAGCGGGAGGGAGGCCAATGAGCAGTTCTTC. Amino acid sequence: CASSKAGPSGREANEQFF.

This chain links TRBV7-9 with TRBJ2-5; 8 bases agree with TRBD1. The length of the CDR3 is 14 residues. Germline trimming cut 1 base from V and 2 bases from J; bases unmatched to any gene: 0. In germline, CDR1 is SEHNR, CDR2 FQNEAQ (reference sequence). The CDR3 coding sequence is TGTGCCAGCAGCTTAGGGACAGGGCAAGAGACCCAGTACTTC. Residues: CASSLGTGQETQYF.

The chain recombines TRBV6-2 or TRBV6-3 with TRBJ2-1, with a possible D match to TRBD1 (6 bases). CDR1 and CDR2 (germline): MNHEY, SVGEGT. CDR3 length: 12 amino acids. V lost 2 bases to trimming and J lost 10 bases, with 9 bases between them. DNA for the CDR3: TGTGCCAGCAGTTACCCTACAGGGGAGCAGTTCTTC. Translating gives CASSYPTGEQFF.

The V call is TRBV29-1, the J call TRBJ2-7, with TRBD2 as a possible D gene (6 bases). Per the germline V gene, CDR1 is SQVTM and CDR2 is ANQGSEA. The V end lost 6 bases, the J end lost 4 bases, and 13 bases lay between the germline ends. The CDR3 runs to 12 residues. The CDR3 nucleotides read TGCAGCGTCTTTGCGGGACCTTACGAGCAGTACTTC. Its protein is CSVFAGPYEQYF.

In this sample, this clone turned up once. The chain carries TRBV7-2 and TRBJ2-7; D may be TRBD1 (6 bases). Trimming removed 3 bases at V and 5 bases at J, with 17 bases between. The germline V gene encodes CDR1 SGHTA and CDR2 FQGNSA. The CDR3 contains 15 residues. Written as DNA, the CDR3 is TGTGCCAGCAGCTTCGGGGAAGGGGGTTGGAACGAGCAGTACTTC. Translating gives CASSFGEGGWNEQYF.

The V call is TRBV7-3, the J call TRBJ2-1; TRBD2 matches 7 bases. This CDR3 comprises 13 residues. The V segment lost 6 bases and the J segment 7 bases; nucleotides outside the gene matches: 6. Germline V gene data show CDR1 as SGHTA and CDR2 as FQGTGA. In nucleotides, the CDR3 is TGTGCCAGCAGTTCGTACGGGGGGAATGAGCAGTTCTTC. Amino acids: CASSSYGGNEQFF.

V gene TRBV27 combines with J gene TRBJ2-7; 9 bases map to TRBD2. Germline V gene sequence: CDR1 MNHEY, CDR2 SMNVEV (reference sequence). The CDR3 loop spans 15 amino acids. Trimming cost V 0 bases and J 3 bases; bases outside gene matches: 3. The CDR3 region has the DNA TGTGCCAGCAGTTTATCGGGACTAGCTATCTACGAGCAGTACTTC. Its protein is CASSLSGLAIYEQYF.

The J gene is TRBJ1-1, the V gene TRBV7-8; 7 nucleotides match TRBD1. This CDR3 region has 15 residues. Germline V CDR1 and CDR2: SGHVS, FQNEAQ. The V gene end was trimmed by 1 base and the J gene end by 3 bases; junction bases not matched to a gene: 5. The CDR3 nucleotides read TGTGCCAGCAGCTTAGTGTGGCAGGGGGACACTGAAGCTTTCTTT. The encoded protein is CASSLVWQGDTEAFF.

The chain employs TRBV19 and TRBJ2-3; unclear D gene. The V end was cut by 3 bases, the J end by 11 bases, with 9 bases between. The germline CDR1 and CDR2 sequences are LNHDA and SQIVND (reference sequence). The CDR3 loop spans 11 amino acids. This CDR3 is CASSILSLQYF. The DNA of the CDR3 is TGTGCCAGTAGTATCCTAAGCCTGCAGTATTTT.

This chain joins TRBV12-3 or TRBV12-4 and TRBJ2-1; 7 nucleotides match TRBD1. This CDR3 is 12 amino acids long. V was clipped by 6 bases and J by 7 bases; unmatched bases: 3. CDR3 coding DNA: TGTGCCAGCAGGACAGGGTGGAATGAGCAGTTCTTC. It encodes CASRTGWNEQFF.

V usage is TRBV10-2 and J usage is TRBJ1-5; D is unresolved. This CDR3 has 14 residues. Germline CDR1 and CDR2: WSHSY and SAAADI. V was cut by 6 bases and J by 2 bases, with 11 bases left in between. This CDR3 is CASSPGSRNQPQHF. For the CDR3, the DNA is TGCGCCAGCAGCCCCGGGAGCCGCAATCAGCCCCAGCATTTT.

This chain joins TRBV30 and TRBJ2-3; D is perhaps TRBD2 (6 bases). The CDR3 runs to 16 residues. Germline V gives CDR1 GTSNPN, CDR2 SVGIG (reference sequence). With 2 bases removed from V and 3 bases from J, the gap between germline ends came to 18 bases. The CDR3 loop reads CAWSRGGGEGTDTQYF. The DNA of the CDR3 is TGTGCCTGGAGTCGAGGAGGCGGGGAAGGGACAGATACGCAGTATTTT.

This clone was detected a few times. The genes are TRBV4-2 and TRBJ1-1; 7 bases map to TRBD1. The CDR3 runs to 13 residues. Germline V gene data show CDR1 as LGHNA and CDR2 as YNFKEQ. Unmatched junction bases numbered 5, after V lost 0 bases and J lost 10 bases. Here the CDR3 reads CASSQERGLGAFF. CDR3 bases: TGTGCCAGCAGCCAAGAGAGGGGGCTGGGAGCTTTCTTT.

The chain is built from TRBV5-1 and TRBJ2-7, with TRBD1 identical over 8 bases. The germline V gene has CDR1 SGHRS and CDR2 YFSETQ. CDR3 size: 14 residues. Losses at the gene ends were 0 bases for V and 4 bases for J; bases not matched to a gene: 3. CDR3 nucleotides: TGCGCCAGCAGCTTGGCAGGGGGCGGGTACGAGCAGTACTTC. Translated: CASSLAGGGYEQYF.

CDR3 DNA: TGTGCCAGCAGTTTATCGGGGGGAACTGAAGCTTTCTTT. Translation gives CASSLSGGTEAFF. V usage is TRBV28 and J usage is TRBJ1-1; D may be TRBD1 (5 bases). Trimming took off 1 base at V and 5 bases at J, with 8 bases between the two ends. Germline lookup yields CDR1 MDHEN and CDR2 SYDVKM. The CDR3 consists of 13 residues.

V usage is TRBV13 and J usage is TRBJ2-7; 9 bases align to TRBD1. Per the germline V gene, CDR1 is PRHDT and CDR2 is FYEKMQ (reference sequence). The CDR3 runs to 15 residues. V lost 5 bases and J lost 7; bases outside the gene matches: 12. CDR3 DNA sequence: TGTGCCAGCAGCCTCAGGTTGGACAGGGGTGAAGAGCAGTACTTC. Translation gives CASSLRLDRGEEQYF. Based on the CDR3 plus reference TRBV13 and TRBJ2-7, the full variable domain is AAGVIQSPRHLIKEKRETATLKCYPIPRHDTVYWYQQGPGQDPQFLISFYEKMQSDKGSIPDRFSAQQFSDYHSELNMSSLELGDSALYFCASSLRLDRGEEQYFGPGTRLTVT.

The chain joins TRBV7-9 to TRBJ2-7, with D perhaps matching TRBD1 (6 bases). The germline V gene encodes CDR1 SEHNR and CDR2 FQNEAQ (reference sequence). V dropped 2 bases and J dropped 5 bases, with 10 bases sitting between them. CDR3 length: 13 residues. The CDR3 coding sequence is TGTGCCAGCAGCTTATACAGGGCCGACGAGCAGTACTTC. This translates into CASSLYRADEQYF.

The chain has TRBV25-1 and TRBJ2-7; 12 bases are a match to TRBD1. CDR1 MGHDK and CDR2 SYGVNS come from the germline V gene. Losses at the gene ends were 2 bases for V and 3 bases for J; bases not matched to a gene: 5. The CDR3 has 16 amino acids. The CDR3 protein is CASSEAGTGGLYEQYF. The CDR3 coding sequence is TGTGCCAGCAGTGAAGCCGGGACAGGGGGCCTCTACGAGCAGTACTTC.